This T cell receptor beta chain was identified during a study of T-cell reconstitution after alpha-beta-depleted transplantation in children. The TCRbeta library was prepared with unique molecular identifiers. TCRdb independently ran MiXCR on the PCR reads; one entry per CDR3 protein. The sample contains approximately 83,000 distinct CDR3 sequences, roughly 8.8% of which appear only once. CDR1 SQVTM and CDR2 ANQGSEA come from the germline V gene. CDR3 length equals 13 residues. Trimming at V came to 7 bases and at J to 3 bases, leaving 7 bases not matched to a gene. V usage is TRBV29-1 and J usage is TRBJ1-1; 8 bases fit TRBD1. This receptor was identified in a human donor who donated a stem cell graft to a child with congenital amegakaryocytic thrombocytopenia. Sequencing was performed on PBMCs from the stem cell graft donor, taken from the stem cell graft. The CDR3, as DNA: TGCAGCGCCTACCACAGGGGGGACACTGAAGCTTTCTTT. Its protein product is CSAYHRGDTEAFF.